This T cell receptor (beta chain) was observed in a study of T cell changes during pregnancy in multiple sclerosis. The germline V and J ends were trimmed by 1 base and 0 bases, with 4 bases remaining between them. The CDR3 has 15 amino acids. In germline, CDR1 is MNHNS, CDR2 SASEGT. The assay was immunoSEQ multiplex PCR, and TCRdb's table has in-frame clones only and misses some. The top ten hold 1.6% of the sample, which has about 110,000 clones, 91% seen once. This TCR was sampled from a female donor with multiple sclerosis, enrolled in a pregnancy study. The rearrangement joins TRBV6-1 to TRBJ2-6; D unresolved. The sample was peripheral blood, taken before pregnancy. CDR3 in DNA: TGTGCCAGCAGTGAAGGGAGCTCTGGGGCCAACGTCCTGACTTTC. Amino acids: CASSEGSSGANVLTF.